These T cell receptor beta chains were read from a single sample in a study of T cells after somatic rescue of genetic block. Assay used: immunoSEQ multiplex PCR; TCRdb lists only in-frame clones, some missing. Here the sample spans 80,000 to 100,000 clones, about 87% being singletons. The sequencing input was peripheral blood mononuclear cells (PBMCs). The receptors shown here come from a woman aged 18-30 years. CDR3s include the opening cysteine and the closing phenylalanine or tryptophan. A D gene is named only where the DNA matches it firmly. Clone size is shown for a subset of rows, as once, few, many or a class of expanded clone.

j_call v_call clone_size d_call cdr3_aa cdr3_nt
TRBJ2-1 TRBV6-1 NA NA CASSDRRGSSYNEQFF TGTGCCAGCAGTGACCGACGGGGAAGCTCCTACAATGAGCAGTTCTTC
TRBJ1-1 TRBV6-5 NA NA CASSYRPGRYDTEAFF TGTGCCAGCAGTTATCGGCCAGGGAGGTATGACACTGAAGCTTTCTTT
TRBJ1-1 TRBV11-2 NA NA CASSLTGSEAFF TGTGCCAGCAGCTTAACAGGCAGTGAAGCTTTCTTT
TRBJ2-7 TRBV25-1 NA NA CASSGVGSGEQYF TGTGCCAGCAGTGGAGTAGGGTCCGGCGAGCAGTACTTC
TRBJ2-5 TRBV7-9 few TRBD2 CASSQASGSGETQYF TGTGCCAGCAGCCAGGCTAGCGGGAGTGGAGAGACCCAGTACTTC
TRBJ2-2 TRBV5-4 NA NA CASTYQRGNTGELFF TGTGCCAGCACCTACCAGAGGGGGAACACCGGGGAGCTGTTTTTT
TRBJ1-2 TRBV27 few NA CASSFNTESTGYTF TGTGCCAGCAGCTTTAATACCGAATCGACCGGCTACACCTTC
TRBJ2-1 TRBV5-6 NA NA CASSLTGRYNEQFF TGTGCCAGCAGCTTGACAGGAAGATACAATGAGCAGTTCTTC
TRBJ1-1 TRBV27 NA NA CASSPAMIGHLNTEAFF TGTGCCAGCAGTCCCGCCATGATCGGACACCTGAACACTGAAGCTTTCTTT
TRBJ1-2 TRBV5-1 NA NA CASSPGRGLNYGYTF TGCGCCAGCAGCCCAGGGCGGGGTTTGAACTATGGCTACACCTTC
TRBJ2-7 TRBV29-1 NA NA CSVDGTGYEQYF TGCAGCGTTGACGGGACTGGCTACGAGCAGTACTTC
TRBJ2-2 TRBV27 NA NA CASSFIQGALFF TGTGCCAGCAGTTTCATACAGGGTGCTCTGTTTTTT
TRBJ2-1 TRBV7-9 NA NA CASSLGLEGGYNEQFF TGTGCCAGCAGCCTTGGACTAGAGGGGGGGTACAATGAGCAGTTCTTC
TRBJ2-7 TRBV6-1 NA NA CASSEAVDNSYEVYF TGTGCCAGCAGTGAAGCGGTGGATAACTCTTACGAGGTCTACTTC
TRBJ2-3 TRBV5-1 NA NA CASSLAGVEDTQYF TGCGCCAGCAGCTTGGCGGGGGTAGAAGATACGCAGTATTTT
TRBJ1-3 TRBV4-1 NA TRBD1 CASSQVLVAGQLTSGNTIYF TGCGCCAGCAGCCAAGTACTGGTGGCGGGACAGCTCACCTCTGGAAACACCATATATTTT
TRBJ2-3 TRBV11-3 once TRBD1 CASSIGTGADTQYF TGTGCCAGCAGCATAGGGACAGGAGCAGATACGCAGTATTTT
TRBJ2-5 TRBV29-1 NA NA CSVVTFGTQYF TGCAGCGTTGTTACATTCGGGACCCAGTACTTC
TRBJ2-1 TRBV5-6 NA TRBD2 CASSLFQRGTNEQFF TGTGCCAGCAGCTTGTTCCAGCGGGGAACAAATGAGCAGTTCTTC
TRBJ2-1 TRBV6-4 NA TRBD2 CASSPIAGDYNEQFF TGTGCCAGCAGTCCAATAGCGGGAGACTACAATGAGCAGTTCTTC
TRBJ1-1 TRBV4-1 NA NA CASSRPRYTEAFF TGCGCCAGCAGCCGCCCACGGTACACTGAAGCTTTCTTT
TRBJ2-4 TRBV6-5 once NA CASSYSLVGGKNIQYF TGTGCCAGCAGTTACTCCCTCGTAGGGGGCAAAAACATTCAGTACTTC
TRBJ2-1 TRBV15 NA NA CATSRDGGRGRYNEQFF TGTGCCACCAGCAGAGATGGGGGCAGGGGGAGGTACAATGAGCAGTTCTTC
TRBJ2-5 TRBV7-9 NA TRBD1 CASSPRFRGPQETQYF TGTGCCAGCAGCCCCCGCTTCAGGGGGCCCCAGGAGACCCAGTACTTC
TRBJ1-1 TRBV11-2 once NA CASSLGWGRLYMNAEAFF TGTGCCAGCAGCTTAGGTTGGGGGCGGCTATATATGAACGCTGAAGCTTTCTTT
TRBJ1-1 TRBV21-1 NA NA CASSKKGRMNTEAFF TGTGCCAGCAGCAAGAAAGGACGGATGAACACTGAAGCTTTCTTT
TRBJ1-3 TRBV7-9 NA NA CASSPPRTGNTIYF TGTGCCAGCAGCCCCCCGAGGACTGGAAACACCATATATTTT
TRBJ2-3 TRBV27 NA TRBD1 CASSPGGRDTQYF TGTGCCAGCAGTCCAGGGGGCAGGGATACGCAGTATTTT
TRBJ1-1 TRBV7-6 NA NA CASSLRNDGGNTEAFF TGTGCCAGCAGCTTAAGGAACGACGGAGGGAACACTGAAGCTTTCTTT
TRBJ1-2 TRBV5-5 NA NA CASSLVGSLYGYTF TGTGCCAGCAGCTTGGTAGGCAGCCTCTATGGCTACACCTTC
TRBJ2-7 TRBV10-3 few NA CAIERAGDYEQYF TGTGCCATTGAGAGGGCAGGGGACTACGAGCAGTACTTC
TRBJ1-2 TRBV28 NA NA CASSLFTVNYGYTF TGTGCCAGCAGTTTATTTACAGTTAACTATGGCTACACCTTC
TRBJ2-1 TRBV25-1 NA NA CASSRAGSYNEQFF TGTGCCAGCTCCCGAGCAGGGTCTTACAATGAGCAGTTCTTC
TRBJ2-3 TRBV9 NA TRBD2 CASSRTGTSGGTDTQYF TGTGCCAGCAGTAGGACCGGGACTAGCGGAGGCACAGATACGCAGTATTTT
TRBJ2-4 TRBV21-1 NA NA CASSKIHEVAKNIQYF TGTGCCAGCAGCAAAATCCATGAAGTAGCCAAAAACATTCAGTACTTC
TRBJ2-5 TRBV4-1 NA TRBD1 CASSHRQGQETQYF TGCGCCAGCAGCCACCGACAGGGGCAAGAGACCCAGTACTTC
TRBJ1-6 TRBV27 once TRBD1 CASSLFPTGVNSPLHF TGTGCCAGCAGTTTATTCCCCACAGGGGTTAATTCACCCCTCCACTTT
TRBJ2-3 TRBV12-5 NA TRBD2 CASGLRAGGVDTQYF TGTGCTAGTGGTTTACGAGCGGGAGGAGTAGATACGCAGTATTTT
TRBJ1-1 TRBV18 NA NA CASSPHPPGDSTEAFF TGTGCCAGCTCACCACACCCCCCAGGGGATAGCACTGAAGCTTTCTTT
TRBJ1-2 TRBV5-6 NA TRBD1 CASSATGDYGYTF TGTGCCAGCAGCGCAACAGGGGACTATGGCTACACCTTC
TRBJ2-7 TRBV7-8 NA TRBD1 CASSIRDRDSYEQYF TGTGCCAGCAGCATCCGGGACAGGGACTCCTACGAGCAGTACTTC
TRBJ2-3 TRBV27 NA NA CASRSRTVSTDTQYF TGTGCCAGCCGGTCCCGGACCGTTAGCACAGATACGCAGTATTTT
TRBJ2-3 TRBV10-1 NA TRBD2 CASSEPSGRSDTQYF TGCGCCAGCAGTGAGCCTAGCGGGAGGTCAGATACGCAGTATTTT
TRBJ2-3 TRBV27 NA TRBD1 CASSRQGISTDTQYF TGTGCCAGCAGTAGACAGGGAATTAGCACAGATACGCAGTATTTT
TRBJ2-7 TRBV5-1 NA NA CASQQERLGFGEQYF TGCGCCAGCCAGCAAGAGCGGCTGGGATTCGGCGAGCAGTACTTC
TRBJ2-7 TRBV6-5 few TRBD2 CASSEGTSSYEQYF TGTGCCAGCAGTGAAGGGACTAGCTCCTACGAGCAGTACTTC